A selection of T cell receptor beta chains follows, all from one sample in a study of T cell responses to AZD1222 COVID-19 vaccine. Clones were sequenced by immunoSEQ multiplex PCR, and TCRdb holds only the in-frame ones, with some missing. In the table there are some 65,000 clones, 79% of which are singletons. This specimen consisted of peripheral blood, obtained on day 0 of MenACWY control vaccination. These receptors were collected from an adult in good health. The CDR3 runs from the conserved cysteine through the conserved F or W. The D gene is left open where the match is weak. Clone size is given for some rows only: seen once, a few or many times, or a class if the clone is expanded.

clone size: .; V gene: TRBV5-1; J gene: TRBJ2-1; D gene: .; CDR3 protein: CASSLWDSYNEQFF; CDR3 DNA: TGCGCCAGCAGCTTGTGGGATTCCTACAATGAGCAGTTCTTC
clone size: .; V gene: TRBV7-6; J gene: TRBJ2-5; D gene: .; CDR3 protein: CASSLNRGETQYF; CDR3 DNA: TGTGCCAGCAGTTTAAACAGAGGAGAGACCCAGTACTTC
clone size: once; V gene: TRBV5-4; J gene: TRBJ2-1; D gene: TRBD2; CDR3 protein: CASSLEGGSSYNEQFF; CDR3 DNA: TGTGCCAGCAGCTTGGAGGGCGGGAGCTCCTACAATGAGCAGTTCTTC
clone size: .; V gene: TRBV5-6; J gene: TRBJ2-7; D gene: TRBD1; CDR3 protein: CASSLGTGAREYF; CDR3 DNA: TGTGCCAGCAGCCTCGGGACAGGGGCCAGGGAGTACTTC
clone size: .; V gene: TRBV3-1/TRBV3-2; J gene: TRBJ2-1; D gene: .; CDR3 protein: CASSQEVGAGGGNEQFF; CDR3 DNA: TGTGCCAGCAGCCAAGAAGTTGGTGCGGGTGGGGGGAATGAGCAGTTCTTC
clone size: .; V gene: TRBV5-1; J gene: TRBJ2-1; D gene: TRBD2; CDR3 protein: CASRGGNEQFF; CDR3 DNA: TGCGCCAGCAGGGGAGGGAATGAGCAGTTCTTC
clone size: once; V gene: TRBV6-6; J gene: TRBJ1-6; D gene: .; CDR3 protein: CASSSPNSPLHF; CDR3 DNA: TGTGCCAGCAGTTCCCCGAATTCACCCCTCCACTTT
clone size: .; V gene: TRBV30; J gene: TRBJ1-2; D gene: TRBD1; CDR3 protein: CAWSAQTTGNYGYTF; CDR3 DNA: TGTGCCTGGAGTGCCCAGACGACAGGGAACTATGGCTACACCTTC
clone size: .; V gene: TRBV6-6; J gene: TRBJ2-3; D gene: TRBD2; CDR3 protein: CASSYGGGADTQYF; CDR3 DNA: TGTGCCAGCAGTTACGGGGGAGGGGCAGATACGCAGTATTTT
clone size: .; V gene: TRBV11-3; J gene: TRBJ1-5; D gene: .; CDR3 protein: CASSLRAGDSNQPQHF; CDR3 DNA: TGTGCCAGCAGCTTGAGGGCAGGGGATAGCAATCAGCCCCAGCATTTT
clone size: .; V gene: TRBV10-3; J gene: TRBJ1-2; D gene: TRBD1; CDR3 protein: CAIRDRGNYGYTF; CDR3 DNA: TGTGCCATCAGGGACAGGGGAAACTATGGCTACACCTTC
clone size: .; V gene: TRBV6-5; J gene: TRBJ2-1; D gene: .; CDR3 protein: CASSHGGRQFF; CDR3 DNA: TGTGCCAGCAGCCACGGGGGAAGGCAGTTCTTC
clone size: .; V gene: TRBV4-2; J gene: TRBJ1-2; D gene: TRBD1; CDR3 protein: CASSQGDRGGYTF; CDR3 DNA: TGTGCCAGCAGCCAAGGGGACAGGGGCGGCTACACCTTC
clone size: .; V gene: TRBV5-1; J gene: TRBJ1-1; D gene: .; CDR3 protein: CASSLEGRRNTEAFF; CDR3 DNA: TGCGCCAGCAGCTTGGAGGGACGGAGGAACACTGAAGCTTTCTTT
clone size: .; V gene: TRBV5-1; J gene: TRBJ1-1; D gene: .; CDR3 protein: CASSSQGNGGTEAFF; CDR3 DNA: TGCGCCAGCAGCTCCCAGGGGAACGGCGGCACTGAAGCTTTCTTT
clone size: .; V gene: TRBV29-1; J gene: TRBJ1-3; D gene: .; CDR3 protein: CSVRTDLGNTIYF; CDR3 DNA: TGCAGCGTTCGGACAGACTTAGGAAACACCATATATTTT
clone size: .; V gene: TRBV5-4; J gene: TRBJ2-7; D gene: .; CDR3 protein: CASSLGVEDYEQYF; CDR3 DNA: TGTGCCAGCAGCTTGGGCGTTGAGGACTACGAGCAGTACTTC
clone size: .; V gene: TRBV18; J gene: TRBJ2-7; D gene: .; CDR3 protein: CASSPPTAPYEQYF; CDR3 DNA: TGTGCCAGCTCACCACCGACGGCCCCCTACGAGCAGTACTTC
clone size: .; V gene: TRBV20-1; J gene: TRBJ2-5; D gene: .; CDR3 protein: CSALGGETQYF; CDR3 DNA: TGCAGTGCCCTGGGGGGAGAGACCCAGTACTTC
clone size: .; V gene: TRBV5-1; J gene: TRBJ1-1; D gene: .; CDR3 protein: CASSGQWGSTEAFF; CDR3 DNA: TGCGCCAGCTCCGGACAGTGGGGGAGCACTGAAGCTTTCTTT
clone size: .; V gene: TRBV19; J gene: TRBJ1-1; D gene: TRBD1; CDR3 protein: CASSLDRGTEAFF; CDR3 DNA: TGTGCCAGTAGTTTGGACAGGGGCACTGAAGCTTTCTTT
clone size: .; V gene: TRBV18; J gene: TRBJ1-2; D gene: .; CDR3 protein: CASSPGHTADYGYTF; CDR3 DNA: TGTGCCAGCTCACCGGGTCATACAGCGGACTATGGCTACACCTTC
clone size: .; V gene: TRBV7-6; J gene: TRBJ2-7; D gene: TRBD2; CDR3 protein: CASSLGSISGTTYEQYF; CDR3 DNA: TGTGCCAGCAGCTTAGGGTCGATTAGCGGGACCACCTACGAGCAGTACTTC
clone size: few; V gene: TRBV7-2; J gene: TRBJ2-4; D gene: TRBD2; CDR3 protein: CASTSRGRGTLLAKNIQYF; CDR3 DNA: TGTGCCAGCACTAGTCGCGGGAGGGGAACGTTACTAGCCAAAAACATTCAGTACTTC
clone size: few; V gene: TRBV5-6; J gene: TRBJ2-1; D gene: TRBD2; CDR3 protein: CASTYVAGDYNEQFF; CDR3 DNA: TGTGCCAGCACCTACGTTGCGGGAGACTACAATGAGCAGTTCTTC
clone size: .; V gene: TRBV7-8; J gene: TRBJ2-1; D gene: TRBD2; CDR3 protein: CASSNSGSPHNEQFF; CDR3 DNA: TGTGCCAGCAGCAACAGCGGGAGTCCCCACAATGAGCAGTTCTTC
clone size: .; V gene: TRBV5-1; J gene: TRBJ2-5; D gene: TRBD1; CDR3 protein: CASSRDRGRYGTQYF; CDR3 DNA: TGCGCCAGCAGCCGGGACAGGGGGCGATACGGGACCCAGTACTTC
clone size: .; V gene: TRBV29-1; J gene: TRBJ2-1; D gene: TRBD2; CDR3 protein: CSASTSGAHNEQFF; CDR3 DNA: TGCAGCGCTTCGACTAGCGGGGCCCACAATGAGCAGTTCTTC
clone size: .; V gene: TRBV5-1; J gene: TRBJ1-1; D gene: TRBD1; CDR3 protein: CASSFRDRATEAFF; CDR3 DNA: TGCGCCAGCAGCTTCCGGGACAGGGCCACTGAAGCTTTCTTT
clone size: .; V gene: TRBV28; J gene: TRBJ1-6; D gene: .; CDR3 protein: CASSPDNSDSPLHF; CDR3 DNA: TGTGCCAGCAGCCCCGACAATTCGGACTCACCCCTCCACTTT
clone size: .; V gene: TRBV30; J gene: TRBJ1-2; D gene: .; CDR3 protein: CACLEVGVKYGYTF; CDR3 DNA: TGTGCCTGCCTAGAGGTGGGGGTAAAGTATGGCTACACCTTC
clone size: .; V gene: TRBV18; J gene: TRBJ1-1; D gene: .; CDR3 protein: CASSRETTDTEAFF; CDR3 DNA: TGTGCCAGCTCCCGGGAAACCACCGACACTGAAGCTTTCTTT
clone size: .; V gene: TRBV19; J gene: TRBJ1-1; D gene: .; CDR3 protein: CASSIGTAKSNTEAFF; CDR3 DNA: TGTGCCAGTAGTATAGGGACAGCTAAATCGAACACTGAAGCTTTCTTT